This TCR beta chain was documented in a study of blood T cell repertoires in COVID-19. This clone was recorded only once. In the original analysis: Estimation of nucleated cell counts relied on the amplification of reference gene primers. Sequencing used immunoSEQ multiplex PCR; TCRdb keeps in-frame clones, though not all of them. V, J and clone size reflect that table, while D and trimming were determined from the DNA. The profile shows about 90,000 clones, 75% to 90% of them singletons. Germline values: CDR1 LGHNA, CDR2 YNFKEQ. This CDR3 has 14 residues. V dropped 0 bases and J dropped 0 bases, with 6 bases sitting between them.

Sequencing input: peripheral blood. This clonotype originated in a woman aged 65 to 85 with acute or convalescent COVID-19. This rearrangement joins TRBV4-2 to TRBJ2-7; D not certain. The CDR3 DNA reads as TGTGCCAGCAGCCAAGAGCGGAGCTCCTACGAGCAGTACTTC. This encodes CASSQERSSYEQYF.